This entry features one T cell receptor (beta chain) sequence. The antigen is unknown. The sample is drawn from a study of Tregs in tolerant kidney transplant recipients. Broader study findings: Biological reproducibility was not directly addressed, but technical replication error appeared minimal.

Profiling relied on immunoSEQ multiplex PCR, and the TCRdb table lists in-frame clones only, not all of them. The profile shows more than 95,000 clones, roughly 93% of them singletons. The CDR3 runs 14 residues. Germline CDR1 and CDR2: LNHDA and SQIVND (reference sequence). V lost 7 bases to trimming and J lost 1 base, with 13 bases between them. Unstimulated regulatory T cells (CD4+CD25+CD127-), CD4+CD25- non-regulatory cells, CD4 and CD8 cells were FACS-sorted from thawed PBMCs. Sequencing used CD4+ T cells from blood. The V call is TRBV19, the J call TRBJ1-2; possibly TRBD1 for D (5 bases). This TCR derives from a human donor in good health. In DNA form, the CDR3 reads TGTGCCAGTAACCGGGGCTCTTTTAACTATGGCTACACCTTC. Protein: CASNRGSFNYGYTF.